This T cell receptor beta chain is from a study of T cells in narcolepsy. Turning to the study itself: Healthy controls were enrolled alongside patients with narcolepsy type 1 or type 2.

Using immunoSEQ multiplex PCR, the repertoire was profiled, and TCRdb retains in-frame clones only, with some absent. The repertoire holds just under 1,500 clones, with approximately 39% as singletons. The CDR3 spans 15 residues. V shed 0 bases and J 5 bases; nucleotides not matched to a gene: 4. Germline values: CDR1 SGHVS, CDR2 FNYEAQ. A remark on this clone: Antigen specificity is unknown.

The V and J genes are TRBV7-6 and TRBJ1-1; TRBD1 agrees at 9 bases. The sample consisted of cultured CD8+ T cells from cerebrospinal fluid. The source is a human donor with narcolepsy. CDR3 DNA sequence: TGTGCCAGCAGCTTAGCGGTCGGACAGGGGACTGAAGCTTTCTTT. It codes for CASSLAVGQGTEAFF. Variable domain in full (rest from reference TRBV7-6 and TRBJ1-1): GAGVSQSPRYKVTKRGQDVALRCDPISGHVSLYWYRQALGQGPEFLTYFNYEAQQDKSGLPNDRFSAERPEGSISTLTIQRTEQRDSAMYRCASSLAVGQGTEAFFGQGTRLTVV.